This T cell receptor (beta chain) was found in a study of early T cells in non-severe SARS-CoV-2 infection. About the study: Sequencing of unsorted whole blood was done on bulk RNA, leaving chains unpaired. Whole-study findings and limits: The study's VDJdb matching favored anti-spike CD8 responses and missed private and CD4 specificities.

In the library, individual cDNA molecules carried attached unique molecular identifiers. TCRdb used MiXCR to reprocess the 5' RACE reads, holding one entry per CDR3 protein. The sample consists of some 97,000 distinct CDR3 sequences, around 10% of them appearing once. Germline V gives CDR1 SGHDT, CDR2 YYEEEE. The CDR3 totals 14 residues. The trim removed 2 bases at V and 7 bases at J, leaving 3 bases unmatched. A remark on this clonotype: Its antigen remains unknown.

The sequence was collected from an adult who was a healthcare worker with PCR-confirmed SARS-CoV-2 infection or an uninfected control (not recorded which). The sequenced sample was whole blood, obtained at baseline. J is TRBJ2-7 and V is TRBV5-6; 13 bases align to TRBD2. CDR3 DNA sequence: TGTGCCAGCAGCTTTTGGACTAGCGGGAGAGAGCAGTACTTC. Translation: CASSFWTSGREQYF.